This T cell receptor (beta chain) derives from a study of T cell responses to AZD1222 COVID-19 vaccine. The CDR3 has 17 residues. CDR1 is MNHEY and CDR2 is SVGEGT in the germline V gene. The V gene lost 0 bases and the J gene lost 1 base, with 14 bases spanning the gap. Sequencing was performed with immunoSEQ multiplex PCR; in TCRdb, only in-frame clones are kept and a portion is missing. The table has 150,000 to 200,000 clones, just over 90% seen once. The TCR comes from an adult who received the AZD1222 COVID-19 vaccine. The genes are TRBV6-2 or TRBV6-3 and TRBJ2-3; D may be TRBD1 (5 bases). Material: peripheral blood, obtained 28 days after the second AZD1222 dose. CDR3 protein: CASSYSLRQRGTDTQYF. As DNA, the CDR3 is TGTGCCAGCAGTTACTCGCTCCGACAGAGAGGCACAGATACGCAGTATTTT.